The 11 T cell receptor beta chains below come from one sample, sequenced in a study of CD8 T cells in Susac syndrome. Random hexamers were used to reverse transcribe about 0.45 to 1 ug of RNA. TCRdb redid the calling of the immunoSEQ multiplex PCR reads with MiXCR, one entry per CDR3 protein. The table records 170,000 or so distinct CDR3 sequences, around 94% of them present only once. The source material was CD4+ T cells from PBMCs. These receptors originate from a human donor with Susac syndrome.

V is TRBV24-1 and J is TRBJ2-1; D gene ambiguous. From germline, CDR1 is KGHDR and CDR2 SFDVKD. This CDR3 has 15 residues. V lost 4 bases and J lost 8, with 17 bases in between. The CDR3 nucleotides read TGTGCCACCAGTGACCCCGGCAGAGGCGTAGATGAGCAGTTCTTC. Translation gives CATSDPGRGVDEQFF.

The CDR3 DNA follows: TGTGCCTGGTCCATGTTCGGCTCGAACACCGGGGAGCTGTTTTTT. Protein sequence: CAWSMFGSNTGELFF. The chain has TRBV30 and TRBJ2-2; D remains ambiguous. V shed 5 bases and J shed 0 bases, with 13 bases lying between them. CDR3 length: 15 residues. Germline V CDR1 and CDR2: GTSNPN, SVGIG (reference sequence).

V usage is TRBV2 and J usage is TRBJ1-5; D might be TRBD1 (6 bases). CDR1 is SNHLY, CDR2 FYNNEI, per germline. CDR3 length equals 15 residues. The V and J ends lost 4 bases and 3 bases respectively, with 13 bases between them. The CDR3 loop is CASSVGGAANQPQHF. CDR3 DNA: TGTGCCAGCAGTGTGGGGGGCGCGGCCAATCAGCCCCAGCATTTT.

This clonotype turned up a few times. The rearrangement links TRBV3-1 to TRBJ2-1; no firm D call. V lost 0 bases and J 7 bases, leaving 10 bases between the germline ends. The V gene's germline CDR1 is LGHDT and CDR2 YNNKEL (reference sequence). The CDR3 length is 14 residues. The CDR3 sequence: CASSQEALSNEQFF. In DNA form, the CDR3 reads TGTGCCAGCAGCCAAGAAGCCTTGAGTAATGAGCAGTTCTTC.

This clonotype was recorded only once. The rearrangement joins TRBV7-8 to TRBJ1-1; D gene uncertain. V was pared by 2 bases and J by 1 base, with 8 bases between. This CDR3 comprises 14 residues. CDR1 SGHVS and CDR2 FQNEAQ come from the germline V gene. The CDR3 nucleotides read TGTGCCAGCAGCTTAAGCTCCGAGAACACTGAAGCTTTCTTT. This sequence encodes CASSLSSENTEAFF.

CDR3 in DNA: TGTGCCAGCACCTGGGAGAACACTGAAGCTTTCTTT. As protein: CASTWENTEAFF. This chain links TRBV2 with TRBJ1-1, with D uncertain. This CDR3 contains 12 residues. V lost 7 bases to trimming and J lost 1 base, with 7 bases between them. Germline values: CDR1 SNHLY, CDR2 FYNNEI.

The chain uses TRBV29-1 and TRBJ2-2; no definite D call. Trimming removed 4 bases from V and 6 bases from J, with 6 bases in between. The CDR3 spans 11 residues. Germline V gene lookup returns CDR1 SQVTM and CDR2 ANQGSEA. CDR3 protein: CSVGMSGELFF. CDR3 nucleotide sequence: TGCAGCGTTGGAATGTCCGGGGAGCTGTTTTTT.

This chain connects TRBV10-2 to TRBJ2-3; D uncertain. The ends were cut back, 5 bases at V and 1 base at J, with 10 bases in the middle. Germline V gives CDR1 WSHSY, CDR2 SAAADI. This CDR3 comprises 14 residues. CDR3 DNA: TGCGCCAGCAGTCCCTCCACGGGCACAGATACGCAGTATTTT. Encoded protein: CASSPSTGTDTQYF.

The rearrangement uses TRBV3-1 and TRBJ2-7, with D maybe TRBD2 (5 bases). This CDR3 has 13 amino acids. V lost 0 bases and J lost 6, with 9 bases in between. CDR1 is LGHDT, CDR2 YNNKEL, per germline (reference sequence). This CDR3 is CASSQDMEAEQYF. CDR3 bases: TGTGCCAGCAGCCAAGATATGGAGGCCGAGCAGTACTTC.

The chain uses TRBV20-1 and TRBJ1-3; D call uncertain. The V end was cut by 2 bases, the J end by 0 bases, with 11 bases between. The CDR3 runs to 15 residues. CDR1 is DFQATT and CDR2 is SNEGSKA in the germline V gene (reference sequence). CDR3 nucleotide sequence: TGCAGTGCTAGAAACGCAGATGACTCTGGAAACACCATATATTTT. This encodes CSARNADDSGNTIYF.

The V and J genes are TRBV7-9 and TRBJ1-2; TRBD1 agrees at 8 bases. Germline V gene data show CDR1 as SEHNR and CDR2 as FQNEAQ (reference sequence). CDR3 length: 16 residues. V was pared by 5 bases and J by 5 bases, with 13 bases of the junction left unmatched. The CDR3: CASSLGDRTTLYGYTF. CDR3 in DNA: TGTGCCAGCAGCCTGGGGGACAGGACAACTCTTTATGGCTACACCTTC.